What follows is one TCR beta chain and its context. The source of the sample is a study of monozygotic twins with inflammatory bowel disease. A 6-nucleotide sample barcode was carried by the UMIs, which template switching added. TCRalpha and TCRbeta cDNA underwent two nested PCRs of 16 and 9 cycles. TCRdb re-analyzed the 5' RACE reads; it lists each CDR3 protein once, without DNA. This table holds 140,000 to 150,000 distinct CDR3 sequences. In germline, CDR1 is MDHEN, CDR2 SYDVKM. The CDR3 extends over 15 amino acids. This chain links TRBV28 with TRBJ2-7; with no DNA, the TCRdb D assignment of TRBD1 cannot be verified. The sequencing input was blood. The receptor was derived from a human donor with ulcerative colitis or Crohn's disease, or a healthy co-twin of an affected twin (not recorded which). This chain's CDR3 is CASSLIGDRDYEQYF. Looking up the rest from reference TRBV28 and TRBJ2-7 gives the full variable domain: DVKVTQSSRYLVKRTGEKVFLECVQDMDHENMFWYRQDPGLGLRLIYFSYDVKMKEKGDIPEGYSVSREKKERFSLILESASTNQTSMYLCASSLIGDRDYEQYFGPGTRLTVT.